This record concerns one T cell receptor (beta chain) sequence. Its target is not known. The read ends 3 residues before the CDR3 terminus; that terminus is restored from the germline J gene. Clones were read by immunoSEQ multiplex PCR, and TCRdb kept only the in-frame ones, dropping some. The specimen's table records 49,000 or so clones. The entry originates in a study of T cells in women clearing cervical HPV infection. Turning to the study itself: Controls were women whose single incident HPV16 infection cleared within 12 months without precancer or cancer. Blood came at first lesion visit for cases, post-clearance for controls. Regarding the study as a whole: Controls had more TRBV6-7 (0.16%) than cases (0.11%).

The CDR3 is 13 residues long. Trimming stripped 3 bases from V and 5 bases from J, with 7 bases between. Per the germline V gene, CDR1 is WNHNN and CDR2 is SYGVQD (reference sequence). The rearrangement uses TRBV10-1 and TRBJ1-4; D remains unclear. Sequencing input: blood buffy coat. The source is a woman aged 18 to 75 with a cervical HPV16 infection that either progressed to CIN3+ or cleared (not recorded which). This chain's CDR3 is CASSEGQNEKLFF. CDR3 bases read: TGCGCCAGCAGTGAAGGGCAGAATGAAAAA.